This T cell receptor (beta chain) is from a study of blood T cell repertoires in COVID-19. About the study: In each case, the material was cDNA or gDNA derived from T cells, B-cell-depleted T cells, or PBMCs.

As handled by the study authors: Estimated nucleated cell counts came from reference gene primer amplification. Profiled with immunoSEQ multiplex PCR; TCRdb holds only in-frame clones, not every one. V, J and clone size reflect that table, while D and trimming were determined from the DNA. Of 200,000 to 300,000 clones listed, 70% to 90% were seen once; the top ten hold 3.5% to 4.5%. The receptor comes from a woman in her thirties or forties with acute or convalescent COVID-19. The sample was peripheral blood.

CDR3 sequence reads: CASSLEDRPNEKLFF. CDR3 coding DNA: TGTGCCAGCAGCTTAGAGGACAGGCCTAATGAAAAACTGTTTTTT. The rearrangement links TRBV7-2 to TRBJ1-4; 7 bases are shared with TRBD1. The CDR3 sequence is 15 residues long. In germline, CDR1 is SGHTA, CDR2 FQGNSA. J gave up 3 bases and V 1 base, and 2 bases lay outside the gene matches.